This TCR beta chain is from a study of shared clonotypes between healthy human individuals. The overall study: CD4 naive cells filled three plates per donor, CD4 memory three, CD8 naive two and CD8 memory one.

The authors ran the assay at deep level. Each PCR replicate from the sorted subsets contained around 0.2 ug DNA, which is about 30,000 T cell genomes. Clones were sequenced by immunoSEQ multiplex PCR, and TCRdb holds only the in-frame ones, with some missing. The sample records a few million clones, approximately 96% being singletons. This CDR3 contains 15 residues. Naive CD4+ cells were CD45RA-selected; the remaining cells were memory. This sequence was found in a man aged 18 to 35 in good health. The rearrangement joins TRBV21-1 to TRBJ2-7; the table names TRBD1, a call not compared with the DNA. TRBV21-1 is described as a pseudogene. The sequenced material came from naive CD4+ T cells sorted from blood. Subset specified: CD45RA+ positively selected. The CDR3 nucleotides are TGTGCCAGCAGCAAACAGGGTCCTAGCTCCTACGAGCAGTACTTC. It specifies CASSKQGPSSYEQYF.